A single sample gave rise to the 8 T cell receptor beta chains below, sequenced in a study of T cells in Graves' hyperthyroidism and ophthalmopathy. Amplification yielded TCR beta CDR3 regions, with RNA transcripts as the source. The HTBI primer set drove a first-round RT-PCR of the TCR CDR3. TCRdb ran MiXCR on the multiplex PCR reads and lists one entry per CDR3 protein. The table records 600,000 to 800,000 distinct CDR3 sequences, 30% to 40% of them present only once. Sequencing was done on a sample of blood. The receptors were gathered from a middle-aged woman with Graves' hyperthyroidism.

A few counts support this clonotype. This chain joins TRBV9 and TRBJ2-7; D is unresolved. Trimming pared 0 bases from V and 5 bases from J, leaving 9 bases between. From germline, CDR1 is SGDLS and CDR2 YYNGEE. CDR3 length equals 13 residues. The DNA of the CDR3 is TGTGCCAGCAGCGTAGAGAGAGGCGACGAGCAGTACTTC. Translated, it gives CASSVERGDEQYF.

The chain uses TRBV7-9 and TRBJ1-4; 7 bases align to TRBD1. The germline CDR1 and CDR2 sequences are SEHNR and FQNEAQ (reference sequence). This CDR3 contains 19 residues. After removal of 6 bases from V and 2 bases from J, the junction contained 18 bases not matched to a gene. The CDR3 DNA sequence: TGTGCCAGCAGTCCAGGAGGGTCAGGGGGGATTGCGACTAATGAAAAACTGTTTTTT. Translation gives CASSPGGSGGIATNEKLFF.

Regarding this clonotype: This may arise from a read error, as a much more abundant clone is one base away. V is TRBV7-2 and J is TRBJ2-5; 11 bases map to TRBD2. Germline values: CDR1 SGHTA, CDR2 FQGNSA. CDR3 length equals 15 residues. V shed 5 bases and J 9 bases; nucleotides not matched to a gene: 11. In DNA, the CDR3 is TGTGCCAGCAGCCTCACTAGCGGGGGTGATGTGGCCCAGTACTTC. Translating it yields CASSLTSGGDVAQYF.

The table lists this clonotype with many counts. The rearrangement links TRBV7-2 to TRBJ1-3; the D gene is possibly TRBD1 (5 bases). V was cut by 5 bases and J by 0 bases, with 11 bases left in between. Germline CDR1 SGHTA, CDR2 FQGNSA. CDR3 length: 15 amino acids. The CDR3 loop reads CASSAGTGSGNTIYF. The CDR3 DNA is TGTGCCAGCAGCGCAGGGACGGGCTCTGGAAACACCATATATTTT.

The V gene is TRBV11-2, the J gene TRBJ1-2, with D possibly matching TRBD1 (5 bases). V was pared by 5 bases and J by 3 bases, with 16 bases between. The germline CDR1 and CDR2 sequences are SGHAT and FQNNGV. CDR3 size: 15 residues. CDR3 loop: CASSMPPGSYYGYTF. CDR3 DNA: TGTGCCAGCAGCATGCCACCAGGGAGCTACTATGGCTACACCTTC.

In DNA form, the CDR3 reads TGTGCCAGCAGTGAAGCGCGGGGCAGGAACACTGAAGCTTTCTTT. Amino acids: CASSEARGRNTEAFF. This chain links TRBV6-1 with TRBJ1-1, with D possibly matching TRBD1 (5 bases). Trimming took 0 bases from V and 1 from J, leaving 9 bases between them. In germline, CDR1 is MNHNS, CDR2 SASEGT. CDR3 length: 15 amino acids.

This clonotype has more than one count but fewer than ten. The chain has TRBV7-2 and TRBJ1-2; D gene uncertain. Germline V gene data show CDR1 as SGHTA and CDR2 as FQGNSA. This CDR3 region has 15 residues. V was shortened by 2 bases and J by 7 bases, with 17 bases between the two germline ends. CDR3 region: CASSLTEKGPSGYTF. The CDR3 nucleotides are TGTGCCAGCAGCTTAACGGAAAAAGGGCCCTCTGGCTACACCTTC. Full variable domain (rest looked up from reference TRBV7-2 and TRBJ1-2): GAGVSQSPSNKVTEKGKDVELRCDPISGHTALYWYRQSLGQGLEFLIYFQGNSAPDKSGLPSDRFSAERTGGSVSTLTIQRTQQEDSAVYLCASSLTEKGPSGYTFGSGTRLTVV.

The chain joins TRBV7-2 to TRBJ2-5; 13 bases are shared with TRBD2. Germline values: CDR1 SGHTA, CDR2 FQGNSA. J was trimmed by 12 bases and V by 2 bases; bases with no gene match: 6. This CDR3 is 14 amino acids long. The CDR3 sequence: CASSLPETSGRKYF. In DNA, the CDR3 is TGTGCCAGCAGCTTACCCGAGACTAGCGGGAGGAAGTACTTC.